One sample yielded the 21 T cell receptor beta chains listed below, sequenced in a study of blood T cell repertoires in COVID-19. Libraries were prepared by immunoSEQ multiplex PCR; TCRdb keeps only in-frame clonotypes and omits some of them. The sample records around 270,000 clones, about 89% being singletons. Sequencing used peripheral blood. These receptors came from a man in his forties or fifties who had recovered from COVID-19.

This rearrangement joins TRBV12-5 to TRBJ1-1, with a tentative D call TRBD1 (6 bases). The CDR3 is 16 residues long. The germline gives CDR1 LGHNT, CDR2 FRNRAP. The germline V and J ends were trimmed by 5 bases and 3 bases, with 19 bases remaining between them. The CDR3 protein is CASGPDRTAWDTEAFF. The CDR3 DNA is TGTGCTAGTGGTCCGGACAGAACCGCGTGGGACACTGAAGCTTTCTTT.

The rearrangement uses TRBV5-6 and TRBJ2-3, with 9 bases that match TRBD1. Germline V lookup: CDR1 SGHDT, CDR2 YYEEEE. Trimming at V came to 1 base and at J to 4 bases, leaving 4 bases not matched to a gene. The CDR3 is made up of 15 amino acids. The CDR3 DNA follows: TGTGCCAGCAGCTTGTACGGGACAGGGTCAGATACGCAGTATTTT. Its protein is CASSLYGTGSDTQYF.

The chain links TRBV4-3 to TRBJ2-1; 11 bases agree with TRBD1. The CDR3 is 15 residues long. Germline values: CDR1 LGHNA, CDR2 YSLEER. V gave up 3 bases and J gave up 8 bases; unmatched junction bases: 6. CDR3 in amino acids: CASSQWTGGRDEQFF. CDR3 coding DNA: TGCGCCAGCAGCCAGTGGACAGGGGGCAGGGATGAGCAGTTCTTC.

This clone was detected once. This sequence joins TRBV2 and TRBJ1-5, with TRBD1 as a possible D gene (5 bases). CDR3 length: 14 residues. Trimming removed 2 bases at V and 9 bases at J, with 14 bases between. Per germline, CDR1 SNHLY and CDR2 FYNNEI. CDR3 DNA sequence: TGTGCCAGCAGTGAAACGAGGGACTGGCGGCCCCAGCATTTT. Amino acids: CASSETRDWRPQHF.

The chain recombines TRBV4-3 with TRBJ2-7; 11 positions agree with TRBD2. CDR3 length: 15 residues. Germline CDR1 LGHNA, CDR2 YSLEER. Trimming took 4 bases from V and 3 from J; bases not matched to a gene: 5. CDR3 region: CASSLRLAGSYEQYF. The CDR3 coding sequence is TGCGCCAGCAGCCTCCGACTAGCGGGGAGCTACGAGCAGTACTTC.

The V gene is TRBV5-1, the J gene TRBJ1-2, with D possibly matching TRBD1 (6 bases). Trimming removed 4 bases at V and 6 bases at J, with 13 bases between. The CDR3 length is 13 residues. Germline values: CDR1 SGHRS, CDR2 YFSETQ. The chain's CDR3 is CASSPSGGHGYTF. The CDR3 nucleotides read TGCGCCAGCAGCCCGTCGGGGGGCCATGGCTACACCTTC.

The rearrangement links TRBV5-6 to TRBJ1-2, with TRBD1 matching 9 bases. The CDR3 has 15 residues. The V and J ends lost 1 base and 6 bases, in that order; junction bases with no gene match: 7. Germline CDR1 SGHDT, CDR2 YYEEEE. The CDR3 loop is CASSLPGTGRDGYTF. The DNA for the CDR3 is TGTGCCAGCAGCTTGCCCGGGACAGGGAGAGATGGCTACACCTTC.

This chain uses TRBV4-3 with TRBJ2-7, with a possible D match to TRBD1 (6 bases). The CDR3 is made up of 14 amino acids. Germline CDR1 LGHNA, CDR2 YSLEER. V was pared by 5 bases and J by 4 bases, with 15 bases between. The CDR3 protein is CASSFNTGLYEQYF. The CDR3 DNA reads as TGCGCCAGCAGCTTCAACACAGGGTTATACGAGCAGTACTTC.

The V gene is TRBV7-3, the J gene TRBJ1-3, with 9 bases that match TRBD1. Germline lookup yields CDR1 SGHTA and CDR2 FQGTGA. After removal of 0 bases from V and 4 bases from J, the junction contained 4 bases not matched to a gene. The CDR3 is 16 amino acids. The CDR3, as DNA: TGTGCCAGCAGCTTAACCGGGACAGGGAGCGGAAACACCATATATTTT. Translation: CASSLTGTGSGNTIYF. Combining the CDR3 with reference TRBV7-3 and TRBJ1-3 gives the whole variable domain GAGVSQTPSNKVTEKGKYVELRCDPISGHTALYWYRQSLGQGPEFLIYFQGTGAADDSGLPNDRFFAVRPEGSVSTLKIQRTERGDSAVYLCASSLTGTGSGNTIYFGEGSWLTVV.

The V and J genes are TRBV9 and TRBJ2-3; 10 nucleotides agree with TRBD2. Germline values: CDR1 SGDLS, CDR2 YYNGEE. The CDR3 is made up of 20 amino acids. Trimming cost V 0 bases and J 2 bases; bases outside gene matches: 15. CDR3 DNA sequence: TGTGCCAGCAGCGTAGGCGGCGTGTCTAGCGGGAGTGGGGTCACAGATACGCAGTATTTT. Translating it yields CASSVGGVSSGSGVTDTQYF.

This clone has only a few counts. The chain is built from TRBV4-3 and TRBJ2-4; D gene unclear. CDR3 size: 14 residues. Germline assignment: CDR1 LGHNA and CDR2 YSLEER. Trimming stripped 2 bases from V and 5 bases from J, with 10 bases between. The CDR3 DNA is TGCGCCAGCAGCCAATTGGGTACAGAAAACATTCAGTACTTC. Amino acid sequence: CASSQLGTENIQYF.

This clone turned up a few times. The chain carries TRBV21-1 and TRBJ2-1; the D call of TRBD2 is as the table states it, not checked on the DNA. TRBV21-1 is noted as a pseudogene. CDR3 size: 17 residues. The CDR3 reads CASSRPRLAGTYNEQFF. As DNA, the CDR3 is TGTGCCAGCAGCAGGCCTCGACTAGCGGGTACCTACAATGAGCAGTTCTTC.

This rearrangement joins TRBV18 to TRBJ1-4; D call uncertain. The V and J ends lost 3 bases and 8 bases respectively, with 4 bases between them. The germline CDR1 and CDR2 sequences are KGHSH and LQKENI. The CDR3 loop spans 11 amino acids. CDR3 amino acids: CASSPQEKLFF. CDR3 nucleotide sequence: TGTGCCAGCTCACCCCAGGAAAAACTGTTTTTT. Full variable domain (outside the CDR3, taken from reference TRBV18 and TRBJ1-4): NAGVMQNPRHLVRRRGQEARLRCSPMKGHSHVYWYRQLPEEGLKFMVYLQKENIIDESGMPKERFSAEFPKEGPSILRIQQVVRGDSAAYFCASSPQEKLFFGSGTQLSVL.

The chain joins TRBV9 to TRBJ2-1; 7 positions agree with TRBD1. J gave up 6 bases and V 3 bases, and 6 bases lay outside the gene matches. CDR1 is SGDLS, CDR2 YYNGEE, per germline. The CDR3 is made up of 14 amino acids. CDR3 DNA sequence: TGTGCCAGCAGCGGACAGGGTAGCAGCAATGAGCAGTTCTTC. Its translation: CASSGQGSSNEQFF.

This clone was recorded once. The gene calls are TRBV7-8 and TRBJ2-1; 12 bases map to TRBD1. The CDR3 loop spans 17 amino acids. J lost 8 bases, V lost 5 bases, and 13 bases had no gene match. Looked up from germline, CDR1 is SGHVS and CDR2 is FQNEAQ. The CDR3 DNA reads TGTGCCAGCAGCATTCGTCCGGGGACAGGGGGCAGGGATGAGCAGTTCTTC. Amino acids: CASSIRPGTGGRDEQFF.

The V call is TRBV18, the J call TRBJ2-1, with 11 nucleotides matching TRBD2. The CDR3 extends over 16 amino acids. In germline, CDR1 is KGHSH, CDR2 LQKENI. The V segment lost 6 bases and the J segment 6 bases; nucleotides outside the gene matches: 10. The CDR3 loop reads CASSPSNGLAGNEQFF. The CDR3 bases are TGTGCCAGCTCCCCATCAAACGGACTAGCGGGCAATGAGCAGTTCTTC.

The chain has TRBV5-8 and TRBJ1-3; D not resolved. Deletions cut 6 bases from V and 0 bases from J, with 22 bases between. This CDR3 comprises 18 residues. Germline lookup yields CDR1 SGHTS and CDR2 YDEGEE. The CDR3, as DNA: TGTGCCAGCACCCTCACTCTCTCGGGAACCCTCTCTGGAAACACCATATATTTT. Its protein is CASTLTLSGTLSGNTIYF.

The chain recombines TRBV9 with TRBJ1-3, with D tentatively TRBD1 (6 bases). The CDR3 spans 15 residues. The V and J ends lost 4 bases and 0 bases respectively, with 11 bases between them. Germline V gene data show CDR1 as SGDLS and CDR2 as YYNGEE. The CDR3 bases are TGTGCCAGCAGCTCACAGGGAGACTCTGGAAACACCATATATTTT. Encoded protein: CASSSQGDSGNTIYF. Combining the CDR3 with reference TRBV9 and TRBJ1-3 gives the whole variable domain DSGVTQTPKHLITATGQRVTLRCSPRSGDLSVYWYQQSLDQGLQFLIQYYNGEERAKGNILERFSAQQFPDLHSELNLSSLELGDSALYFCASSSQGDSGNTIYFGEGSWLTVV.

This clone was picked up a small number of times. This chain connects TRBV30 to TRBJ2-7, with D perhaps matching TRBD2 (6 bases). The CDR3 is 16 amino acids. V lost 0 bases to trimming and J lost 5 bases, with 20 bases between them. From germline, CDR1 is GTSNPN and CDR2 SVGIG (reference sequence). The CDR3, as DNA: TGTGCCTGGAGTGTACGACACAGAGGAGGGCCTCACGAGCAGTACTTC. It codes for CAWSVRHRGGPHEQYF. Full variable domain (missing parts from reference TRBV30 and TRBJ2-7): SQTIHQWPATLVQPVGSPLSLECTVEGTSNPNLYWYRQAAGRGLQLLFYSVGIGQISSEVPQNLSASRPQDRQFILSSKKLLLSDSGFYLCAWSVRHRGGPHEQYFGPGTRLTVT.

The chain carries TRBV24-1 and TRBJ2-3; D is perhaps TRBD1 (6 bases). The V end lost 9 bases, the J end lost 4 bases, and 13 bases lay between the germline ends. The length of the CDR3 is 13 residues. Germline CDR1 reads KGHDR; CDR2 reads SFDVKD. CDR3 in DNA: TGTGCCACCCGAGGACAGCCTTCAGATACGCAGTATTTT. Translated, it gives CATRGQPSDTQYF.

The gene calls are TRBV10-3 and TRBJ2-7; 7 bases align to TRBD2. Germline values: CDR1 ENHRY, CDR2 SYGVKD. V lost 11 bases and J lost 3; bases outside the gene matches: 7. The CDR3 is 12 residues long. The CDR3 reads CACRTGGYEQYF. The CDR3, as DNA: TGTGCCTGTCGGACGGGGGGCTACGAGCAGTACTTC.